These T cell receptor beta chains were read from a single sample in a study of blood T cell repertoires in COVID-19. Generated by immunoSEQ multiplex PCR, the TCRdb table keeps only in-frame clones and is missing some. The sample records some 280,000 clones, more than 80% being singletons. Sample: peripheral blood. The source is a woman in her thirties with active or convalescent COVID-19. CDR3s include the opening cysteine and the closing phenylalanine or tryptophan. A D gene is named only where the DNA matches it firmly. Clone size is given for some rows only: seen once, a few or many times, or a class if the clone is expanded.

TRBV15	TRBJ2-3	TRBD2	.	CATRGLAGPYYTQYF	TGTGCCACCAGAGGACTAGCGGGCCCCTATTATACGCAGTATTTT
TRBV27	TRBJ1-5	.	.	CASRRGNQPQHF	TGTGCCAGCAGGAGGGGGAATCAGCCCCAGCATTTT
TRBV7-2	TRBJ1-6	TRBD1	few	CASSNRDRASPLHF	TGTGCCAGCAGCAACCGGGACAGGGCTTCACCCCTCCACTTT
TRBV7-9	TRBJ2-7	TRBD1	.	CASSLGVGRGLAYEQYF	TGTGCCAGCAGCTTAGGGGTAGGCAGGGGGCTCGCCTACGAGCAGTACTTC
TRBV4-3	TRBJ1-1	.	.	CASSQATDTNTEAFF	TGCGCCAGCAGCCAAGCCACGGACACCAACACTGAAGCTTTCTTT
TRBV27	TRBJ2-7	TRBD1	.	CASSLPIRQGESYEQYF	TGTGCCAGCAGTCTCCCTATACGACAGGGGGAGTCGTACGAGCAGTACTTC
TRBV19	TRBJ1-2	.	.	CASSIGRDPNYGYTF	TGTGCCAGTAGTATCGGTCGGGATCCTAACTATGGCTACACCTTC
TRBV19	TRBJ1-2	.	few	CASSMATGGIYGYTF	TGTGCCAGTAGTATGGCGACAGGAGGAATCTATGGCTACACCTTC
TRBV4-1	TRBJ2-7	.	once	CASSPMARSYEQYF	TGCGCCAGCAGCCCCATGGCCAGAAGCTACGAGCAGTACTTC
TRBV28	TRBJ2-3	TRBD1	.	CASSLKTGVTDTQYF	TGTGCCAGCAGTTTGAAGACAGGGGTTACAGATACGCAGTATTTT